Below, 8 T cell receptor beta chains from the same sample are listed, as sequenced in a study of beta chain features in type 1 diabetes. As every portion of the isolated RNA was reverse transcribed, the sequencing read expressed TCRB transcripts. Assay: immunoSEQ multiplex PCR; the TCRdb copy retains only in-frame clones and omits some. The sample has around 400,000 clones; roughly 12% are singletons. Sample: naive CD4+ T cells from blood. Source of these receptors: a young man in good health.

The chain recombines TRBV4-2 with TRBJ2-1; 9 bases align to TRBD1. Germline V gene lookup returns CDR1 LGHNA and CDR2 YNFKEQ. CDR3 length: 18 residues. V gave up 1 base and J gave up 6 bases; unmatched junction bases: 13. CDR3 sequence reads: CASSQVPGQGRSGNEQFF. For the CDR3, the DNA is TGTGCCAGCAGCCAAGTACCGGGACAGGGACGCTCGGGCAATGAGCAGTTCTTC.

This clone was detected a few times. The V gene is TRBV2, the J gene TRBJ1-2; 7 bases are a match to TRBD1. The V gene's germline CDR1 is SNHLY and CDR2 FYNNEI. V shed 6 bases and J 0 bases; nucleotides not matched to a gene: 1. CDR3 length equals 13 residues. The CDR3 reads CASRGQTNYGYTF. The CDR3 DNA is TGTGCCAGCAGGGGACAGACTAACTATGGCTACACCTTC.

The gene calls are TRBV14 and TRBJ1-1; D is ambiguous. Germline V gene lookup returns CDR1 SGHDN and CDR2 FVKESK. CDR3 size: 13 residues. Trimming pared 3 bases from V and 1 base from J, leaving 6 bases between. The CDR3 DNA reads TGTGCCAGCAGCCACACACGGAACACTGAAGCTTTCTTT. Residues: CASSHTRNTEAFF.

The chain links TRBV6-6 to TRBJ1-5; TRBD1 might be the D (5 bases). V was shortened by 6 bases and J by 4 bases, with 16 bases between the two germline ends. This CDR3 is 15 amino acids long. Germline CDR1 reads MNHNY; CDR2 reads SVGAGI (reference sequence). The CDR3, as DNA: TGTGCCAGCAGCTCCGACCACAGGAGAAATCAGCCCCAGCATTTT. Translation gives CASSSDHRRNQPQHF.

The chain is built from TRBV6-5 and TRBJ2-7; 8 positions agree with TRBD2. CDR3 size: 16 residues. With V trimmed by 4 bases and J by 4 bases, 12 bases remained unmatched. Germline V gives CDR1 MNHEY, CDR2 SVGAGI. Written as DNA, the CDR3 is TGTGCCAGCAGTTCCCCGGGAGGGAGGACCCAATACGAGCAGTACTTC. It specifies CASSSPGGRTQYEQYF.

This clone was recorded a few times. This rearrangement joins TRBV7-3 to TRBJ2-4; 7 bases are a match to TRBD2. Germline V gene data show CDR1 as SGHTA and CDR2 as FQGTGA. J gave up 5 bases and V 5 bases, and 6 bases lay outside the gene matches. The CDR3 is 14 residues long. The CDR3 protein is CASSMGGRENIQYF. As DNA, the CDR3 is TGTGCCAGCAGCATGGGTGGGAGGGAAAACATTCAGTACTTC.

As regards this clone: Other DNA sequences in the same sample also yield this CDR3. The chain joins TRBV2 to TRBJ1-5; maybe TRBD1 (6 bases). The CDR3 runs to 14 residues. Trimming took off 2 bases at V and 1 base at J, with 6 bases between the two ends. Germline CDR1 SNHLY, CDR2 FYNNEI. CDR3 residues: CASSEQGSNQPQHF. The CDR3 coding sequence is TGTGCCAGCAGTGAACAGGGGAGCAATCAGCCCCAGCATTTT.

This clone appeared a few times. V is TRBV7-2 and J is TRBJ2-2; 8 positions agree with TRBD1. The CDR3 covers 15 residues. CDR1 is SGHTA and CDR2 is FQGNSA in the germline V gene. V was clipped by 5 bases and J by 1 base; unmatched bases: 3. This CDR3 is CASSPGQGNTGELFF. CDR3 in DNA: TGTGCCAGCAGCCCCGGACAGGGGAACACCGGGGAGCTGTTTTTT.